This passage covers 10 T cell receptor beta chains from one sample sequenced in a study of blood T cells in healthy people across ages. A J-beta primer mix and a sample-barcoded 5' primer were used in a second PCR of about 7 to 12 cycles. TCRdb redid the calling of the 5' RACE reads with MiXCR, one entry per CDR3 protein. This repertoire shows around 970,000 distinct CDR3 sequences, around 54% found once; its top ten account for around a fifth. The sequenced sample was blood. These receptors were collected from a woman aged 55-75 years in good health.

DNA of the CDR3: TGTGCCAGCAGCCCGGCCGGGACTAGAACAGATACGCAGTATTTT. This codes for CASSPAGTRTDTQYF. This sequence joins TRBV13 and TRBJ2-3; 8 bases fit TRBD2. CDR1 and CDR2 from the germline V gene are PRHDT and FYEKMQ (reference sequence). Trimming at V came to 5 bases and at J to 3 bases, leaving 7 bases not matched to a gene. The CDR3 has 15 amino acids.

This clonotype has more than one count but fewer than ten. The chain has TRBV7-9 and TRBJ2-7; D is unresolved. V lost 5 bases and J lost 4, with 12 bases in between. This CDR3 has 13 residues. CDR1 and CDR2 (germline): SEHNR, FQNEAQ (reference sequence). The CDR3 region is CASSQTTKYEQYF. Here the CDR3 DNA reads TGTGCCAGCAGCCAAACAACTAAATACGAGCAGTACTTC.

This clonotype came up many times. In nucleotides, the CDR3 is TGTGCCAGCAGCTTAGGCCTGAGGGAGCAGTACTTC. This translates into CASSLGLREQYF. The chain couples TRBV7-9 to TRBJ2-7; D remains ambiguous. Trimming removed 1 base at V and 7 bases at J, with 8 bases between. CDR1 is SEHNR, CDR2 FQNEAQ, per germline (reference sequence). The CDR3 contains 12 residues.

The chain has TRBV2 and TRBJ2-5, with a weak D call TRBD1 (6 bases). The V end lost 8 bases, the J end lost 3 bases, and 13 bases lay between the germline ends. The germline CDR1 and CDR2 sequences are SNHLY and FYNNEI. The CDR3 spans 13 residues. DNA of the CDR3: TGTGCCAGCTGTGGCTCAGGGGAAGAGACCCAGTACTTC. This encodes CASCGSGEETQYF. The whole variable domain, filled in from reference TRBV2 and TRBJ2-5, reads EPEVTQTPSHQVTQMGQEVILRCVPISNHLYFYWYRQILGQKVEFLVSFYNNEISEKSEIFDDQFSVERPDGSNFTLKIRSTKLEDSAMYFCASCGSGEETQYFGPGTRLLVL.

This clonotype was recorded a few times. The chain employs TRBV4-1 and TRBJ2-1, with D tentatively TRBD2 (5 bases). V was clipped by 2 bases and J by 8 bases, with 13 bases between them. CDR3 size: 14 residues. Germline CDR1 MGHRA, CDR2 YSYEKL. The CDR3 DNA sequence: TGCGCCAGCAGCCAATTCGAGGGATTCGATGAGCAGTTCTTC. Protein: CASSQFEGFDEQFF.

This clonotype showed up just a few times. The V call is TRBV20-1, the J call TRBJ2-1; no firm D call. The V and J ends lost 6 bases and 4 bases respectively, with 10 bases between them. Germline loops: CDR1 DFQATT, CDR2 SNEGSKA (reference sequence). The length of the CDR3 is 12 residues. The CDR3 loop reads CSACEAYNEQFF. In nucleotides, the CDR3 is TGCAGTGCCTGCGAGGCTTACAATGAGCAGTTCTTC.

V is TRBV6-6 and J is TRBJ2-5; TRBD2 is a possible D gene (7 bases). Trimming took 0 bases from V and 5 from J, leaving 16 bases between them. Germline assignment: CDR1 MNHNY and CDR2 SVGAGI (reference sequence). The CDR3 loop spans 16 amino acids. The CDR3 loop is CASSYSRWGGGETQYF. The CDR3 coding sequence is TGTGCCAGCAGTTACTCCCGTTGGGGGGGCGGTGAGACCCAGTACTTC.

This clonotype has only a few counts. This chain uses TRBV12-5 with TRBJ2-5; 8 positions match TRBD1. Germline V gene sequence: CDR1 LGHNT, CDR2 FRNRAP. V lost 5 bases and J lost 3; bases outside the gene matches: 11. The CDR3 contains 16 residues. CDR3 nucleotide sequence: TGTGCTAGTGGTCCCGGACAGGGAAGGTTTGAAGAGACCCAGTACTTC. Its protein product is CASGPGQGRFEETQYF.

This clonotype was counted only a few times. V and J are TRBV18 and TRBJ2-5; D gene uncertain. The tail of the sequence fits TRBJ2-7 better, so the J call may be wrong. The CDR3 is 16 amino acids. Germline CDR1 reads KGHSH; CDR2 reads LQKENI. The CDR3 protein is CASSPPSSRGPGEQYF. For the CDR3, the DNA is TGTGCCAGCTCACCACCGTCCAGTCGTGGGCCGGGCGAGCAGTACTTC.

This clonotype was counted a single time. The CDR3 DNA reads as TGTGCCAGCAGCTTAGTTTTATGGGGCTGGGATACGCAGTATTTT. This gives the protein CASSLVLWGWDTQYF. V and J are TRBV7-2 and TRBJ2-3; a weak D match, TRBD1 (5 bases). The CDR3 spans 15 residues. V dropped 1 base and J dropped 6 bases, with 14 bases sitting between them. The germline CDR1 and CDR2 sequences are SGHTA and FQGNSA.